A single sample gave rise to the 4 T cell receptor beta chains below, sequenced in a study of early T cells in non-severe SARS-CoV-2 infection. One entry per CDR3 protein, called by TCRdb with MiXCR from the 5' RACE reads. The sample gives approximately 28,000 distinct CDR3 sequences, 6% of which show up once; under 40% is in the top ten. Sequencing used whole blood, obtained at baseline. The receptors come from an adult who was a healthcare worker with PCR-confirmed SARS-CoV-2 infection or an uninfected control (not recorded which).

This clonotype was observed at least ten times. The chain employs TRBV28 and TRBJ2-3, with D perhaps matching TRBD2 (5 bases). Germline-derived CDR1 and CDR2 are MDHEN and SYDVKM. V gave up 3 bases and J gave up 0 bases, with 10 bases separating them. This CDR3 is built from 15 residues. The CDR3 DNA is TGTGCCAGCAGTTTTGAGGGAACTAGCACAGATACGCAGTATTTT. As protein: CASSFEGTSTDTQYF.

There are many counts of this clonotype. This chain links TRBV18 with TRBJ1-1, with D possibly TRBD1 on 5 matching bases. CDR3 size: 13 residues. With 6 bases removed from V and 5 bases from J, the gap between germline ends came to 13 bases. Germline values: CDR1 KGHSH, CDR2 LQKENI. As DNA, the CDR3 is TGTGCCAGCTCCTTGGACACGTCTACTGAAGCTTTCTTT. Encoded protein: CASSLDTSTEAFF. The full variable domain, rest sourced from reference TRBV18 and TRBJ1-1, is NAGVMQNPRHLVRRRGQEARLRCSPMKGHSHVYWYRQLPEEGLKFMVYLQKENIIDESGMPKERFSAEFPKEGPSILRIQQVVRGDSAAYFCASSLDTSTEAFFGQGTRLTVV.

The V gene is TRBV5-5, the J gene TRBJ2-7; TRBD2 matches at 11 bases. V was clipped by 4 bases and J by 4 bases; unmatched bases: 4. The CDR3 spans 14 residues. Looked up from germline, CDR1 is SGHKS and CDR2 is YYEKEE (reference sequence). For the CDR3, the DNA is TGTGCCAGCAGCGGGGTAGCGGGAGGGTACGAGCAGTACTTC. Translating gives CASSGVAGGYEQYF.

There are many counts of this clonotype. The chain employs TRBV28 and TRBJ2-7; 16 nucleotides agree with TRBD2. V shed 5 bases, J shed 1 base, and the junction held 2 bases outside the gene matches. This CDR3 region has 16 residues. The germline V gene has CDR1 MDHEN and CDR2 SYDVKM. For the CDR3, the DNA is TGTGCCAGCAGTGGGACTAGCGGGAGGGCTTCCTACGAGCAGTACTTC. It codes for CASSGTSGRASYEQYF. Full variable domain (rest looked up from reference TRBV28 and TRBJ2-7): DVKVTQSSRYLVKRTGEKVFLECVQDMDHENMFWYRQDPGLGLRLIYFSYDVKMKEKGDIPEGYSVSREKKERFSLILESASTNQTSMYLCASSGTSGRASYEQYFGPGTRLTVT.